This is a list of T cell receptor beta chains from one sample in a study of cytomegalovirus exposure and HLA in healthy donors. The protocol was immunoSEQ multiplex PCR, while the TCRdb copy is restricted to in-frame clones and leaves out a portion. The sample lists about 360,000 clones; 86% were seen once. The sequencing sample was made of PBMCs. These receptors were taken from a woman under 30 in good health and CMV-seronegative. Each CDR3 is given with its conserved first and last residue. D genes are given only for firm matches. Size is omitted from some rows. Given values are once, few, many or a class for expanded clones.

j_call clone_size v_call d_call cdr3_nt cdr3_aa
TRBJ2-2 . TRBV27 TRBD2 TGTGCCAGCAGTACCCGCCGGCTAGCGGGACCCGGGGAGCTGTTTTTT CASSTRRLAGPGELFF
TRBJ2-3 . TRBV27 TRBD1 TGTGCCAGCAGTTTAGACGACAGGGGTACAGATACGCAGTATTTT CASSLDDRGTDTQYF
TRBJ2-7 . TRBV4-1 . TGCGCCAGCAGCCAAGCGAAAGGGGGCTACGAGCAGTACTTC CASSQAKGGYEQYF
TRBJ2-1 once TRBV30 TRBD2 TGTGCCTGGAGTGTACGGCTTTCCGGGACTAGCGGGACATACAATGAGCAGTTCTTC CAWSVRLSGTSGTYNEQFF
TRBJ1-5 . TRBV11-2 . TGTGCCAGCAGCTTAGATCGGGGGAACGGGCAGCCCCAGCATTTT CASSLDRGNGQPQHF
TRBJ1-4 . TRBV5-1 . TGCGCCAGCAGCCCATCACCTAAGAAGGAAAAACTGTTTTTT CASSPSPKKEKLFF
TRBJ2-7 . TRBV27 . TGTGCCAGCAGTTTCCAGGTCCCCTACGAGCAGTACTTC CASSFQVPYEQYF
TRBJ2-1 . TRBV4-2 . TGTGCCAGCAGCCACCCGGGGGTGGACAATGAGCAGTTCTTC CASSHPGVDNEQFF
TRBJ1-1 . TRBV28 . TGTGCCAGCAGTTTTAGAGGGTTGAACACTGAAGCTTTCTTT CASSFRGLNTEAFF
TRBJ2-7 . TRBV2 TRBD1 TGTGCCAGCAGTCTGGAGGGGACAGGGGGCCACGAGCAGTACTTC CASSLEGTGGHEQYF
TRBJ1-1 . TRBV7-8 . TGTGCCAGCAGCCTCGCGCAATCAGGGACTGAAGCTTTCTTT CASSLAQSGTEAFF
TRBJ2-7 few TRBV10-1 . TGCGCCAGCAGTGAGCCAGGTGTCGAGCAGTACTTC CASSEPGVEQYF
TRBJ2-3 . TRBV5-4 TRBD2 TGTGCCAGCAGCTTGGATTCCCTAGCGGGGACTGGGGATACGCAGTATTTT CASSLDSLAGTGDTQYF
TRBJ2-2 . TRBV7-6 . TGTGCCAGCAGCTCGGGGGGCGGTACCGGGGAGCTGTTTTTT CASSSGGGTGELFF
TRBJ2-1 . TRBV7-7 TRBD1 TGTGCCAGCAGCCCAGGGACAGGGCCTGCCAATGAGCAGTTCTTC CASSPGTGPANEQFF
TRBJ2-5 . TRBV5-4 TRBD2 TGTGCCAGCAGCTGGACTAGCGGGAGTATTGAGACCCAGTACTTC CASSWTSGSIETQYF
TRBJ1-1 . TRBV5-1 . TGCGCCAGCAGCTTGGTAGGGGGAATGAACACTGAAGCTTTCTTT CASSLVGGMNTEAFF
TRBJ1-1 . TRBV6-1 . TGTGCCAGCAGGGCCGCCGGGGGGGTGAACACTGAAGCTTTCTTT CASRAAGGVNTEAFF
TRBJ2-6 . TRBV4-1 . TGCGCCAGCAGCCAGGCGGCGGCCAGCTCTGGGGCCAACGTCCTGACTTTC CASSQAAASSGANVLTF
TRBJ2-5 . TRBV5-1 . TGCGCCAGCAGCGCCGACAGGAGCCAAGAGACCCAGTACTTC CASSADRSQETQYF
TRBJ1-1 . TRBV11-2 . TGTGCCAGCAGCTTTGGGGGGGGCTTGGAAGCTTTCTTT CASSFGGGLEAFF
TRBJ2-7 . TRBV2 TRBD1 TGTGCCAGCAGTGGGGGCACAGGGGGCAAGAACGAGCAGTACTTC CASSGGTGGKNEQYF
TRBJ2-7 . TRBV27 . TGTGCCAGCAGTTTATCGACAGTCCAGGGTGCACCCTACGAGCAGTACTTC CASSLSTVQGAPYEQYF
TRBJ2-1 . TRBV27 . TGTGCCAGCAGTCTCGAGAGCTCCTACAATGAGCAGTTCTTC CASSLESSYNEQFF
TRBJ1-4 . TRBV14 TRBD1 TGTGCCAGCAGCCAAAGGGACAGGCCTAATGAAAAACTGTTTTTT CASSQRDRPNEKLFF